The source of this T cell receptor (beta chain) is a study of pediatric ulcerative colitis. The study, taken as a whole, reports: A couple of patients had blood samples with substantially reduced template counts. All ulcerative colitis patients, but no controls, carried a couple of rectal clonotypes. Acute severe colitis showed lower rectal diversity from clonal expansions. Rectal pinch biopsies may include blood-derived T cells.

The assay was immunoSEQ multiplex PCR, and TCRdb's table has in-frame clones only and misses some. The sample holds about 16,000 clones, just under 75% seen once. A remark on this clone: Its target is unknown.

Trimming took 5 bases from V and 4 from J; bases not matched to a gene: 14. The CDR3 covers 17 residues. One to two pinch biopsies were taken from the rectum during colonoscopy. This TCR was sampled from a boy aged 5-17 years with moderate ulcerative colitis. Sequenced material: gut tissue. J is TRBJ2-7 and V is TRBV6-7; 10 nucleotides match TRBD2. TRBV6-7 is placed among ORFs of uncertain function. The CDR3 loop is CASSIDDIAGGFYEQYF. As DNA, the CDR3 is TGTGCCAGCAGTATAGACGATATAGCGGGAGGTTTTTACGAGCAGTACTTC.